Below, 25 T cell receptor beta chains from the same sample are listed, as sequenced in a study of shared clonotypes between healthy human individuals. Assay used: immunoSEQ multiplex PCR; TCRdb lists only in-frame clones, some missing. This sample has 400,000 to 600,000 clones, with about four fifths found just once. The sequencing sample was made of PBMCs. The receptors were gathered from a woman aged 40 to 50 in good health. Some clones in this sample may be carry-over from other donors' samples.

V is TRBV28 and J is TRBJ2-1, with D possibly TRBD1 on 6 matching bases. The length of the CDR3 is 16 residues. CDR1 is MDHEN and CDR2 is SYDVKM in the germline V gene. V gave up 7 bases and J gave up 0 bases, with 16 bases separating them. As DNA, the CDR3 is TGTGCCAGCATTGGGTGGAACAGGGCCTCCTACAATGAGCAGTTCTTC. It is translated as CASIGWNRASYNEQFF. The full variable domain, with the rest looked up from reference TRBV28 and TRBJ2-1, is DVKVTQSSRYLVKRTGEKVFLECVQDMDHENMFWYRQDPGLGLRLIYFSYDVKMKEKGDIPEGYSVSREKKERFSLILESASTNQTSMYLCASIGWNRASYNEQFFGPGTRLTVL.

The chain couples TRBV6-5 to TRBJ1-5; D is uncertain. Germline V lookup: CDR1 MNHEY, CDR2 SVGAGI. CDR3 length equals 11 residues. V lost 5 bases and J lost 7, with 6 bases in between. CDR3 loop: CASSDWQPQHF. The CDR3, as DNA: TGTGCCAGCAGTGATTGGCAGCCCCAGCATTTT.

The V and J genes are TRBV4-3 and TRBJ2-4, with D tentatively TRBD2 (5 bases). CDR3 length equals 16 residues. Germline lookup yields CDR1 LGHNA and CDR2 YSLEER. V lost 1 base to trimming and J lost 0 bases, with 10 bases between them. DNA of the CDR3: TGCGCCAGCAGCCAAGCGGCGGGCATAGCCAAAAACATTCAGTACTTC. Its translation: CASSQAAGIAKNIQYF.

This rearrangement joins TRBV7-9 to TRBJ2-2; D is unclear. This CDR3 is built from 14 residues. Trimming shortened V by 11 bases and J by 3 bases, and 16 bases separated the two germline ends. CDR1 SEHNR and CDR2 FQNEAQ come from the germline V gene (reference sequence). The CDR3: CAHFGLWDTGELFF. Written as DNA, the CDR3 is TGTGCCCACTTCGGCCTATGGGACACCGGGGAGCTGTTTTTT.

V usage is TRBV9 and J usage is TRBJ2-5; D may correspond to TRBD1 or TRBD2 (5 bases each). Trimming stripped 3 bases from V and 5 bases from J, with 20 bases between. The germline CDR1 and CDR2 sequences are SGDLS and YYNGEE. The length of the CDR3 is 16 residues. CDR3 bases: TGTGCCAGCAGCGAGAGAACCGGGACGGTAGGGGAGACCCAGTACTTC. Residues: CASSERTGTVGETQYF.

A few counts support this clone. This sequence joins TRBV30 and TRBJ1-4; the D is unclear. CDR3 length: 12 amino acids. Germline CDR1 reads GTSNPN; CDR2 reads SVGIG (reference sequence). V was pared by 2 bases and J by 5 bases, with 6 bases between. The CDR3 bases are TGTGCCTGGAGTTTGGGAAATGAAAAACTGTTTTTT. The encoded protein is CAWSLGNEKLFF. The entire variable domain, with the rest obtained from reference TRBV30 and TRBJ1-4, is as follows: SQTIHQWPATLVQPVGSPLSLECTVEGTSNPNLYWYRQAAGRGLQLLFYSVGIGQISSEVPQNLSASRPQDRQFILSSKKLLLSDSGFYLCAWSLGNEKLFFGSGTQLSVL.

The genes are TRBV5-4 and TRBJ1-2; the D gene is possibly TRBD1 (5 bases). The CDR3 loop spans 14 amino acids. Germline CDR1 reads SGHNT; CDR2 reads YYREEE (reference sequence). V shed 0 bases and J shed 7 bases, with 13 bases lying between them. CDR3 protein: CASSLESGSGGYTF. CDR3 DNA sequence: TGTGCCAGCAGCTTGGAATCAGGGTCGGGTGGCTACACCTTC.

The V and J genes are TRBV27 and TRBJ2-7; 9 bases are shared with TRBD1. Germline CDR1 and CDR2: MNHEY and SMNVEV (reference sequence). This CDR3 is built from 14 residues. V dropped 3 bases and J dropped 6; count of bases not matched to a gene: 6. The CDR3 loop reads CASSFTGTGTEQYF. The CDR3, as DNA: TGTGCCAGCAGTTTTACCGGGACAGGGACCGAGCAGTACTTC.

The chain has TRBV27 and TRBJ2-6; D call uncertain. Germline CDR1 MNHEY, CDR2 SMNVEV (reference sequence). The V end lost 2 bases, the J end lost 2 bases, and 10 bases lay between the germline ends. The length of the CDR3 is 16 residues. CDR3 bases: TGTGCCAGCAGTTTAAGAGCTGGGGCTGGGGCCAACGTCCTGACTTTC. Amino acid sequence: CASSLRAGAGANVLTF.

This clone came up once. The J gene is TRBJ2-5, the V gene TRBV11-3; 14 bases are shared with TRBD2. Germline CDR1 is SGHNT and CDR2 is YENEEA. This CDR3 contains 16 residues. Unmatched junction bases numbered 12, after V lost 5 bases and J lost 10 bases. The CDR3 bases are TGTGCCAGCAGCCAGGGGACTAGCGGGAGCAAAGAAGGCCAGTACTTC. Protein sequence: CASSQGTSGSKEGQYF.

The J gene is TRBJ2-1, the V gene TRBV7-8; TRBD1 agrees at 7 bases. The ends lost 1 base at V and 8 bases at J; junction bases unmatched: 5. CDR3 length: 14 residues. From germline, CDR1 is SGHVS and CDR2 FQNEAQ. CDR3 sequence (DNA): TGTGCCAGCAGCTTAGAGGGGGCCCGCGATGAGCAGTTCTTC. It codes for CASSLEGARDEQFF.

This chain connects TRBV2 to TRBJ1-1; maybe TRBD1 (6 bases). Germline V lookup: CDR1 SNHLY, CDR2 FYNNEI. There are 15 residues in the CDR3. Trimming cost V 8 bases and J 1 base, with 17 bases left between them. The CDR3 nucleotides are TGTGCCAGCGATGGGCCAGGGGCGGCGAACACTGAAGCTTTCTTT. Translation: CASDGPGAANTEAFF.

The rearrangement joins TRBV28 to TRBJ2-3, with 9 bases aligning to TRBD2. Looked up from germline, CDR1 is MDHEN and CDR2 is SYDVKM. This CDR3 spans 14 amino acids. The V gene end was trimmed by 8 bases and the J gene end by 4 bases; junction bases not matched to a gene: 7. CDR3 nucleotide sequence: TGTGCCAGCCCCCCGGGACTAGCTTCAGATACGCAGTATTTT. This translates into CASPPGLASDTQYF.

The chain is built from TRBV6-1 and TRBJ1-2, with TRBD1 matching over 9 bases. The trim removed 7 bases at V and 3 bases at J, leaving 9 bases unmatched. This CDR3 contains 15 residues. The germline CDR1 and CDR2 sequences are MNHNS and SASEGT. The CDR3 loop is CASIRDRAGDYGYTF. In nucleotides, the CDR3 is TGTGCCAGCATAAGGGACAGGGCTGGCGACTATGGCTACACCTTC.

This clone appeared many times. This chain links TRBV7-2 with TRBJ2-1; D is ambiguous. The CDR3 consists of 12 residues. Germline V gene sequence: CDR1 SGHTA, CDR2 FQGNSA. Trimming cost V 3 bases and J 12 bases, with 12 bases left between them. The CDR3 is CASSFPERLQFF. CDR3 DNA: TGTGCCAGCAGCTTCCCAGAAAGACTGCAGTTCTTC.

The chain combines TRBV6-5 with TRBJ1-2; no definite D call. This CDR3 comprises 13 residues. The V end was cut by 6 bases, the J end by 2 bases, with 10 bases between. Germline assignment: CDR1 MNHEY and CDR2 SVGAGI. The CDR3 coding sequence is TGTGCCAGCAGAAAAGGAGGGAACTATGGCTACACCTTC. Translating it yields CASRKGGNYGYTF.

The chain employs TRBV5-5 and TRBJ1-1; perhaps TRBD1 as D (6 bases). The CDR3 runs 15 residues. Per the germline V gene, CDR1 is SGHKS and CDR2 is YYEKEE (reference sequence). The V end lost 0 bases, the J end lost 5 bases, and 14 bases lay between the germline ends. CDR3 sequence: CASSLVGRGDTEAFF. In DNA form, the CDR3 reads TGTGCCAGCAGCTTGGTAGGCAGGGGTGATACTGAAGCTTTCTTT. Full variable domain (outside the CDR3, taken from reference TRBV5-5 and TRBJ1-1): DAGVTQSPTHLIKTRGQQVTLRCSPISGHKSVSWYQQVLGQGPQFIFQYYEKEERGRGNFPDRFSARQFPNYSSELNVNALLLGDSALYLCASSLVGRGDTEAFFGQGTRLTVV.

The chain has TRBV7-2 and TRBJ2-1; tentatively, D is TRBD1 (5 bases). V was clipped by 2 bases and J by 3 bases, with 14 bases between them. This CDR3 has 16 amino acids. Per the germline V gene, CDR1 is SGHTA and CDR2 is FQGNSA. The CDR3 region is CASSLPGATVYNEQFF. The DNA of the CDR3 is TGTGCCAGCAGCTTACCTGGGGCTACCGTCTACAATGAGCAGTTCTTC.

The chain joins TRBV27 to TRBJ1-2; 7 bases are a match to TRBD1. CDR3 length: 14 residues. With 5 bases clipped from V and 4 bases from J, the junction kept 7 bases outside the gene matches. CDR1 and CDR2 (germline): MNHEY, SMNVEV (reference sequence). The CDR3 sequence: CASSPSQGGYGYTF. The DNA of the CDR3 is TGTGCCAGCAGTCCCAGCCAGGGGGGCTATGGCTACACCTTC.

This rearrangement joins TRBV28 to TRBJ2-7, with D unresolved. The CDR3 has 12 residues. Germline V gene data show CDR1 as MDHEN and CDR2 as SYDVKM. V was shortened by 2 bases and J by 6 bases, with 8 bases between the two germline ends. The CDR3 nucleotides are TGTGCCAGCAGTTTAGATTTCGGCGAGCAGTACTTC. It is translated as CASSLDFGEQYF.

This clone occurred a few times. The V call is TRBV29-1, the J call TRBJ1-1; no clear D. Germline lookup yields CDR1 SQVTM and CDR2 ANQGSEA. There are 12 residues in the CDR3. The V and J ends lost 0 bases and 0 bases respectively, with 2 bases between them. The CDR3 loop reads CSVEEMNTEAFF. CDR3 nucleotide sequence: TGCAGCGTTGAAGAGATGAACACTGAAGCTTTCTTT.

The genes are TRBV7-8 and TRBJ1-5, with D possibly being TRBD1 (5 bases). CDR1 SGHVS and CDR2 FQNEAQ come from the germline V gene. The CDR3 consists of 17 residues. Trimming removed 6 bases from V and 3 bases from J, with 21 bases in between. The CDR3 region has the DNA TGTGCCAGCAGTGCTTACCCGACTGGGGGGAACAATCAGCCCCAGCATTTT. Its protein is CASSAYPTGGNNQPQHF. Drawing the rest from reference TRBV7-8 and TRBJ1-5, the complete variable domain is GAGVSQSPRYKVAKRGQDVALRCDPISGHVSLFWYQQALGQGPEFLTYFQNEAQLDKSGLPSDRFFAERPEGSVSTLKIQRTQQEDSAVYLCASSAYPTGGNNQPQHFGDGTRLSIL.

This CDR3 is CASSLMNRVFDTQYF. The CDR3 DNA follows: TGTGCCAGCAGTTTAATGAACAGGGTATTCGATACGCAGTATTTT. V gene TRBV28 combines with J gene TRBJ2-3, with TRBD1 as a possible D gene (6 bases). Germline V gene sequence: CDR1 MDHEN, CDR2 SYDVKM. Trimming took off 2 bases at V and 6 bases at J, with 15 bases between the two ends. This CDR3 region has 15 residues.

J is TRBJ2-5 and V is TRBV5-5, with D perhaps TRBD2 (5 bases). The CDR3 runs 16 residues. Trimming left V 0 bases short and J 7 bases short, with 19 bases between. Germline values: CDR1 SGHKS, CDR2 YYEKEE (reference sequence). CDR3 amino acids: CASSLVSVQNLGTQYF. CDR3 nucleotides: TGTGCCAGCAGCTTGGTTAGCGTCCAGAACCTGGGGACCCAGTACTTC.

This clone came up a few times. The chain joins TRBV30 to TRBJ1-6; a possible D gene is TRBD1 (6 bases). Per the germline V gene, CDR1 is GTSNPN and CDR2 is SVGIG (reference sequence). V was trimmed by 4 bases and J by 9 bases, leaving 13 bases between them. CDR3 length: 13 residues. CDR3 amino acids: CAWITGKGSPLHF. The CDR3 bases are TGTGCCTGGATAACAGGGAAAGGTTCACCCCTCCACTTT. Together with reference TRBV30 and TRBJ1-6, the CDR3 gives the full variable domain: SQTIHQWPATLVQPVGSPLSLECTVEGTSNPNLYWYRQAAGRGLQLLFYSVGIGQISSEVPQNLSASRPQDRQFILSSKKLLLSDSGFYLCAWITGKGSPLHFGNGTRLTVT.